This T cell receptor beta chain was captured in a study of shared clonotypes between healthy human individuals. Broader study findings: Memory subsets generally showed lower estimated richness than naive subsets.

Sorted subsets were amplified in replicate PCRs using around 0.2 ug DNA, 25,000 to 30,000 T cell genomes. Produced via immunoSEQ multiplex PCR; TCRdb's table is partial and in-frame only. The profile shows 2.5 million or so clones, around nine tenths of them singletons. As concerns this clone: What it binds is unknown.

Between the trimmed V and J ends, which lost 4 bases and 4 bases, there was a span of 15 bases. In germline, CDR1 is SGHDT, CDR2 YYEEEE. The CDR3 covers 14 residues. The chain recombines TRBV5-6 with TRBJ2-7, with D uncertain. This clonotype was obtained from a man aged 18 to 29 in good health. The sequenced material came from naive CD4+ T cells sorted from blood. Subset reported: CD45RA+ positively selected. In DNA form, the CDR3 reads TGTGCCAGCAGCCATGAGAAGGGCGGTTACGAGCAGTACTTC. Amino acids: CASSHEKGGYEQYF.